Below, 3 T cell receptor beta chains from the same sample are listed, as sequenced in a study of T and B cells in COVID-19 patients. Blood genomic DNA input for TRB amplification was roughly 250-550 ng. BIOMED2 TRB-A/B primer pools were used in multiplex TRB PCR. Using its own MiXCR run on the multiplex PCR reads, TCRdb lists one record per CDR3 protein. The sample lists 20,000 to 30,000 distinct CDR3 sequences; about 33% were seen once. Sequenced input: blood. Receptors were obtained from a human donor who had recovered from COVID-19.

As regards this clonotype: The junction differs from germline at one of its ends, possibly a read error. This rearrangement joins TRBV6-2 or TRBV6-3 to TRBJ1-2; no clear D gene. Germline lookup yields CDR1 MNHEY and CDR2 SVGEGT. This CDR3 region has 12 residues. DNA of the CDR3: TGTGCCAGCAGTGACTCGTGGGGAGGCTACACCTTC. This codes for CASSDSWGGYTF.

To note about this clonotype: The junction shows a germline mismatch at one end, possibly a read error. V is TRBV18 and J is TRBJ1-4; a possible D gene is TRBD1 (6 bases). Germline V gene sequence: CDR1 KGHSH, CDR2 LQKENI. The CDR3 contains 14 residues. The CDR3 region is CASSQDRTNEKPFF. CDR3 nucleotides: TGTGCCAGCTCACAGGACAGAACTAATGAAAAACCGTTTTTT. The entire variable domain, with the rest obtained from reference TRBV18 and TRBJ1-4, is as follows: NAGVMQNPRHLVRRRGQEARLRCSPMKGHSHVYWYRQLPEEGLKFMVYLQKENIIDESGMPKERFSAEFPKEGPSILRIQQVVRGDSAAYFCASSQDRTNEKPFFGSGTQLSVL.

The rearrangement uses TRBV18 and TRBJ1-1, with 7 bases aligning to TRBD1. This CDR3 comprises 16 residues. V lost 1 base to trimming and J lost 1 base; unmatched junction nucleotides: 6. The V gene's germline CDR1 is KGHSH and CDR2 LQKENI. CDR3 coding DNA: TGTGCCAGCTCACCACAGGACAGGAAAAGGAACACTGAAGCTTTCTTT. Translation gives CASSPQDRKRNTEAFF.